These 28 T cell receptor beta chains came from one sample sequenced in a study of blood T cell repertoires in COVID-19. This table comes from immunoSEQ multiplex PCR, and its TCRdb copy is limited to in-frame clones, with some not included. The data show approximately 99,000 clones, roughly 84% seen once. The specimen sequenced was peripheral blood. The receptors come from a woman aged 55-70 years in a cohort sampled during active or convalescent COVID-19.

The J gene is TRBJ2-3, the V gene TRBV9; 12 positions agree with TRBD2. J gave up 6 bases and V 8 bases, and 10 bases lay outside the gene matches. This CDR3 region has 15 residues. Germline V gene data show CDR1 as SGDLS and CDR2 as YYNGEE. The DNA for the CDR3 is TGTGCCAGTAGCCTAGCGGGGGGGCTTTCTGATACGCAGTATTTT. It is translated as CASSLAGGLSDTQYF.

V and J are TRBV5-8 and TRBJ2-1; a weak D match, TRBD2 (5 bases). This CDR3 region has 13 residues. CDR1 is SGHTS and CDR2 is YDEGEE in the germline V gene. The V and J ends lost 2 bases and 4 bases respectively, with 7 bases between them. Here the CDR3 DNA reads TGTGCCAGCAGCTTAGGACTTTACAATGAGCAGTTCTTC. Translating gives CASSLGLYNEQFF.

The chain employs TRBV19 and TRBJ1-2, with D uncertain. The CDR3 is 16 amino acids. Trimming removed 1 base from V and 4 bases from J, with 16 bases in between. CDR1 LNHDA and CDR2 SQIVND come from the germline V gene (reference sequence). CDR3 nucleotides: TGTGCCAGTAGTATAGCGGGCAGGAAGAGGGTCTATGGCTACACCTTC. Amino acid sequence: CASSIAGRKRVYGYTF. The entire variable domain, with the rest obtained from reference TRBV19 and TRBJ1-2, is as follows: DGGITQSPKYLFRKEGQNVTLSCEQNLNHDAMYWYRQDPGQGLRLIYYSQIVNDFQKGDIAEGYSVSREKKESFPLTVTSAQKNPTAFYLCASSIAGRKRVYGYTFGSGTRLTVV.

This clone has only one observation. The V call is TRBV6-5, the J call TRBJ2-7; tentatively, D is TRBD2 (7 bases). The CDR3 loop spans 12 amino acids. Per the germline V gene, CDR1 is MNHEY and CDR2 is SVGAGI. V lost 8 bases to trimming and J lost 3 bases, with 11 bases between them. The CDR3 reads CASGRGVYEQYF. The CDR3 DNA follows: TGTGCCAGCGGGAGGGGGGTCTACGAGCAGTACTTC.

V usage is TRBV2 and J usage is TRBJ1-5, with 8 bases identical to TRBD1. This CDR3 contains 14 residues. J was trimmed by 7 bases and V by 5 bases; bases with no gene match: 7. CDR1 is SNHLY, CDR2 FYNNEI, per germline. Here the CDR3 DNA reads TGTGCCAGCAGTACGGACAGGGTCGGACAGCCCCAGCATTTT. Its protein product is CASSTDRVGQPQHF.

This clone has a single count. The chain links TRBV24-1 to TRBJ2-3, with D maybe TRBD1 (5 bases). Germline V CDR1 and CDR2: KGHDR, SFDVKD. This CDR3 spans 13 amino acids. Trimming removed 9 bases from V and 1 base from J, with 10 bases in between. CDR3 DNA: TGTGCCACCGGTAAACAGGGCACAGATACGCAGTATTTT. Encoded protein: CATGKQGTDTQYF.

The chain carries TRBV7-9 and TRBJ1-5; D may be TRBD1 (5 bases). V was cut by 5 bases and J by 0 bases, with 11 bases left in between. Germline CDR1 is SEHNR and CDR2 is FQNEAQ (reference sequence). The CDR3 covers 15 residues. CDR3 sequence: CASSAGLPSNQPQHF. DNA for the CDR3: TGTGCCAGCAGCGCAGGGCTTCCTAGCAATCAGCCCCAGCATTTT.

The rearrangement links TRBV6-5 to TRBJ1-5; D is possibly TRBD1 (5 bases). Germline V gene lookup returns CDR1 MNHEY and CDR2 SVGAGI. This CDR3 comprises 15 residues. Trimming shortened V by 6 bases and J by 0 bases, and 12 bases separated the two germline ends. The CDR3 DNA reads TGTGCCAGCAGAAGGGGTACCGGTAGCAATCAGCCCCAGCATTTT. Residues: CASRRGTGSNQPQHF.

The V and J genes are TRBV27 and TRBJ2-6; D call uncertain. The germline CDR1 and CDR2 sequences are MNHEY and SMNVEV (reference sequence). The CDR3 totals 17 residues. V was trimmed by 4 bases and J by 1 base, leaving 14 bases between them. CDR3 nucleotide sequence: TGTGCCAGCAGTTCCTTTAGTCCCGGGTCTGGGGCCAACGTCCTGACTTTC. Translated, it gives CASSSFSPGSGANVLTF.

V and J are TRBV4-2 and TRBJ1-2, with a tentative D call TRBD1 (6 bases). The germline gives CDR1 LGHNA, CDR2 YNFKEQ. The CDR3 spans 16 residues. V gave up 0 bases and J gave up 8 bases, with 19 bases separating them. The CDR3 reads CASSQDPGGSSGGYTF. The CDR3 region has the DNA TGTGCCAGCAGCCAAGATCCGGGGGGCTCGTCAGGGGGCTACACCTTC.

The chain combines TRBV5-8 with TRBJ2-5; tentatively, D is TRBD2 (5 bases). V gave up 3 bases and J gave up 3 bases, with 12 bases separating them. The CDR3 runs 14 residues. The germline V gene has CDR1 SGHTS and CDR2 YDEGEE. CDR3 sequence: CASSYPGSKETQYF. CDR3 nucleotide sequence: TGTGCCAGCAGCTACCCGGGGAGTAAAGAGACCCAGTACTTC.

This clone was observed many times. CDR3 sequence reads: CASSPARGSTNEKLFF. In nucleotides, the CDR3 is TGTGCCAGCAGCCCTGCCAGGGGATCAACTAATGAAAAACTGTTTTTT. The rearrangement joins TRBV9 to TRBJ1-4; tentatively, D is TRBD1 (6 bases). Germline CDR1 SGDLS, CDR2 YYNGEE. CDR3 size: 16 residues. The V and J ends lost 4 bases and 0 bases respectively, with 13 bases between them.

This clone was found a few times. The V gene is TRBV5-4, the J gene TRBJ2-7; D perhaps matches TRBD2 (6 bases). Germline lookup yields CDR1 SGHNT and CDR2 YYREEE (reference sequence). The CDR3 contains 14 residues. V was pared by 4 bases and J by 0 bases, with 11 bases between. DNA of the CDR3: TGTGCCAGCAGCCGGCGGGACGGCTCCTACGAGCAGTACTTC. Translation: CASSRRDGSYEQYF.

The chain has TRBV5-4 and TRBJ1-1, with 11 bases matching TRBD1. Germline CDR1 reads SGHNT; CDR2 reads YYREEE (reference sequence). CDR3 length: 16 residues. After removal of 2 bases from V and 0 bases from J, the junction contained 3 bases not matched to a gene. CDR3 loop: CASSFGQGALNTEAFF. The CDR3, as DNA: TGTGCCAGCAGCTTCGGACAGGGGGCCCTGAACACTGAAGCTTTCTTT.

As regards this clone: At one boundary the junction diverges from the germline segment, which might be a read error. The chain uses TRBV7-9 and TRBJ1-1; D call uncertain. The CDR3 has 13 residues. From germline, CDR1 is SEHNR and CDR2 FQNEAQ (reference sequence). CDR3 amino acids: CASSLAELLPRLF. The CDR3 region has the DNA TGTGCCAGCAGCTTAGCAGAACTGCTCCCTAGGCTCTTT. Filled out from reference TRBV7-9 and TRBJ1-1, the complete variable domain reads DTGVSQNPRHKITKRGQNVTFRCDPISEHNRLYWYRQTLGQGPEFLTYFQNEAQLEKSRLLSDRFSAERPKGSFSTLEIQRTEQGDSAMYLCASSLAELLPRLFGQGTRLTVV.

This CDR3 is CASSRGKQFF. CDR3 bases: TGTGCCAGCAGCAGGGGGAAGCAGTTCTTC. The chain is built from TRBV28 and TRBJ2-1; 7 bases match TRBD1. Germline loops: CDR1 MDHEN, CDR2 SYDVKM. V shed 6 bases, J shed 11 bases, and the junction held 1 base outside the gene matches. The CDR3 has 10 amino acids.

The rearrangement joins TRBV19 to TRBJ1-3; D may be TRBD1 (5 bases). This CDR3 has 16 residues. Germline loops: CDR1 LNHDA, CDR2 SQIVND (reference sequence). The germline V and J ends were trimmed by 5 bases and 0 bases, with 14 bases remaining between them. The CDR3 loop is CASSALGGSSGNTIYF. The CDR3 DNA sequence: TGTGCCAGTAGTGCCCTTGGGGGGAGCTCTGGAAACACCATATATTTT.

The chain combines TRBV5-1 with TRBJ2-7, with 9 bases identical to TRBD2. In germline, CDR1 is SGHRS, CDR2 YFSETQ. J gave up 3 bases and V 3 bases, and 4 bases lay outside the gene matches. This CDR3 has 14 residues. This CDR3 reads CASSSRLADYEQYF. CDR3 in DNA: TGCGCCAGCAGCTCTCGACTAGCGGACTACGAGCAGTACTTC.

The chain is built from TRBV4-1 and TRBJ1-2; TRBD1 matches at 8 bases. Per the germline V gene, CDR1 is MGHRA and CDR2 is YSYEKL. V shed 4 bases and J 4 bases; nucleotides not matched to a gene: 5. The CDR3 extends over 14 amino acids. The DNA of the CDR3 is TGCGCCAGCAGCCCAGACAGGGGTCTCTATGGCTACACCTTC. This codes for CASSPDRGLYGYTF.

This chain joins TRBV6-5 and TRBJ2-7; 10 nucleotides line up with TRBD2. The V gene end was trimmed by 8 bases and the J gene end by 6 bases; junction bases not matched to a gene: 13. This CDR3 comprises 15 residues. Germline values: CDR1 MNHEY, CDR2 SVGAGI. In nucleotides, the CDR3 is TGTGCCAGCTTTCGATCAGCGGGAGGGCCCAGCGAGCAGTACTTC. The encoded protein is CASFRSAGGPSEQYF.

The rearrangement uses TRBV2 and TRBJ2-5; D is perhaps TRBD1 (6 bases). V shed 4 bases and J shed 3 bases, with 9 bases lying between them. This CDR3 spans 13 amino acids. Looked up from germline, CDR1 is SNHLY and CDR2 is FYNNEI. CDR3 DNA: TGTGCCAGCAGTGGGGGGCTTAAAGAGACCCAGTACTTC. This sequence encodes CASSGGLKETQYF.

This clone has only a few counts. The genes are TRBV5-1 and TRBJ2-1; 7 bases agree with TRBD1. CDR3 size: 15 residues. The trim removed 5 bases at V and 5 bases at J, leaving 10 bases unmatched. CDR1 SGHRS and CDR2 YFSETQ come from the germline V gene. The CDR3 DNA reads TGCGCCAGCAGGGGGACAGTATTGCAAGACAATGAGCAGTTCTTC. It codes for CASRGTVLQDNEQFF.

On this clone itself: This same CDR3 is encoded by further DNA sequences in the sample. The chain links TRBV20-1 to TRBJ1-2; maybe TRBD1 (6 bases). Germline V CDR1 and CDR2: DFQATT, SNEGSKA (reference sequence). V lost 2 bases, J lost 5 bases, and 6 bases lay in between. This CDR3 spans 11 amino acids. In nucleotides, the CDR3 is TGCAGTGCTAGACAGGGGTATGGCTACACCTTC. Amino acids: CSARQGYGYTF.

V is TRBV6-5 and J is TRBJ1-2; D may be TRBD1 (5 bases). V was clipped by 6 bases and J by 4 bases, with 12 bases between them. The CDR3 has 13 residues. Per the germline V gene, CDR1 is MNHEY and CDR2 is SVGAGI. This CDR3 reads CASSTDGGYGYTF. Here the CDR3 DNA reads TGTGCCAGCAGCACGGACGGGGGCTATGGCTACACCTTC.

This clone appeared once. V is TRBV5-4 and J is TRBJ2-1, with 8 nucleotides matching TRBD1. Trimming took 3 bases from V and 2 from J; bases not matched to a gene: 7. The CDR3 has 16 residues. The V gene's germline CDR1 is SGHNT and CDR2 YYREEE (reference sequence). The CDR3 nucleotides are TGTGCCAGCAGCTCCGGACAGGGTAGGACCTACAATGAGCAGTTCTTC. It translates to CASSSGQGRTYNEQFF.

The V gene is TRBV6-6, the J gene TRBJ1-5; 7 positions agree with TRBD1. V lost 7 bases, J lost 6 bases, and 12 bases stayed unmatched. CDR1 is MNHNY, CDR2 SVGAGI, per germline (reference sequence). The CDR3 is 15 amino acids. CDR3 coding DNA: TGTGCCAGCAACCGAAACAGGGGCCCGGGTCAGCCCCAGCATTTT. Protein: CASNRNRGPGQPQHF.

The chain combines TRBV5-4 with TRBJ2-7; 10 bases are a match to TRBD2. Losses at the gene ends were 3 bases for V and 2 bases for J; bases not matched to a gene: 8. CDR1 and CDR2 from the germline V gene are SGHNT and YYREEE (reference sequence). This CDR3 comprises 16 residues. The CDR3 is CASSSGRLAGAYEQYF. The CDR3 DNA reads TGTGCCAGCAGCTCCGGACGGCTAGCGGGAGCCTACGAGCAGTACTTC.

Of note for this clone: At the DNA level, this CDR3 is encoded by other sequences in the same sample as well. The chain uses TRBV5-1 and TRBJ1-1; the D gene is possibly TRBD1 (5 bases). The CDR3 is made up of 13 amino acids. CDR1 and CDR2 (germline): SGHRS, YFSETQ. Between the trimmed V and J ends, which lost 4 bases and 4 bases, there was a span of 11 bases. The CDR3 nucleotides read TGCGCCAGCAGCACTCAGGGAGGCACTGAAGCTTTCTTT. Translation gives CASSTQGGTEAFF. The full variable domain, rest sourced from reference TRBV5-1 and TRBJ1-1, is KAGVTQTPRYLIKTRGQQVTLSCSPISGHRSVSWYQQTPGQGLQFLFEYFSETQRNKGNFPGRFSGRQFSNSRSEMNVSTLELGDSALYLCASSTQGGTEAFFGQGTRLTVV.